The 2 T cell receptor beta chains below come from one sample, sequenced in a study of regulatory T cells in long-lasting Graves disease. The sample's time point: newly diagnosed GD, antithyroid drugs for less than 3 months. RNA isolated from PBMCs was used to make the TCR library. Library construction for TCR beta used iRepertoire HTBI primers and Arm-PCR of CDR3 regions. TCRdb re-called the multiplex PCR reads with MiXCR, one entry per CDR3 protein. Altogether about 620,000 distinct CDR3 sequences are present, roughly 15% being singletons, with the ten largest covering 18%. The same specimen was also included in a second study, on T cells in Graves' hyperthyroidism and ophthalmopathy.

The source was peripheral blood mononuclear cells (PBMCs), collected at new diagnosis, from a patient treated with antithyroid drugs. Source of these receptors: a woman between 25 and 40 years old with Graves disease.

There are a few counts of this clonotype. V usage is TRBV9 and J usage is TRBJ2-3; D is perhaps TRBD2 (5 bases). V was clipped by 2 bases and J by 3 bases, with 7 bases between them. CDR3 length equals 13 residues. Germline V CDR1 and CDR2: SGDLS, YYNGEE. CDR3 sequence: CASSVEATDTQYF. Written as DNA, the CDR3 is TGTGCCAGCAGCGTGGAGGCTACAGATACGCAGTATTTT.

This clonotype came up many times. The rearrangement uses TRBV6-2 or TRBV6-3 and TRBJ2-5; the D gene is possibly TRBD1 (6 bases). Between the trimmed V and J ends, which lost 5 bases and 4 bases, there was a span of 14 bases. Germline V gene lookup returns CDR1 MNHEY and CDR2 SVGEGT. The CDR3 is 14 amino acids. CDR3 amino acids: CASSVTGSLETQYF. The CDR3 DNA reads as TGTGCCAGCAGTGTCACAGGGTCGTTAGAGACCCAGTACTTC.